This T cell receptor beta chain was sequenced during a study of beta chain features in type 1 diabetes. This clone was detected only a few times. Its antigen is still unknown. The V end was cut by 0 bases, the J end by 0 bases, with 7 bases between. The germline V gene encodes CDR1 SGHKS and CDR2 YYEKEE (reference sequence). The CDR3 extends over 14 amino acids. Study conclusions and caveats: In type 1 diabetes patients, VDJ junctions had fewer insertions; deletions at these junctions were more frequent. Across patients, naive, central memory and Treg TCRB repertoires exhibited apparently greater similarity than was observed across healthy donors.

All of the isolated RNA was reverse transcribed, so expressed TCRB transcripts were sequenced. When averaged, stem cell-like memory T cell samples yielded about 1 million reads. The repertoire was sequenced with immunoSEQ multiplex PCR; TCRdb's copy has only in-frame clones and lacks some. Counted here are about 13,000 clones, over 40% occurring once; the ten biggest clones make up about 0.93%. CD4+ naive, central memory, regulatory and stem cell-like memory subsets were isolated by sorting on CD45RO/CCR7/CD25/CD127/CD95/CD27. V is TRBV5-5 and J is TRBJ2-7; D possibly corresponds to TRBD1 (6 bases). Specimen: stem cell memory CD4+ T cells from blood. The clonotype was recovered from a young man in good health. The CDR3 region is CASSLVDSSYEQYF. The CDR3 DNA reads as TGTGCCAGCAGCTTGGTGGACAGCTCCTACGAGCAGTACTTC.